This TCR beta chain was captured by sequencing in a study of blood T cell repertoires in COVID-19. Looking at the study overall: COVID-19 samples, acute and convalescent, were from the United States, Italy and Spain. In each case, the material was cDNA or gDNA derived from T cells, B-cell-depleted T cells, or PBMCs.

Germline CDR1 reads MNHEY; CDR2 reads SVGAGI. The CDR3 runs 13 residues. V was pared by 4 bases and J by 5 bases, with 8 bases between. Original data processing: Estimation of nucleated cell counts relied on the amplification of reference gene primers. TCRdb's table, derived via immunoSEQ multiplex PCR, lists solely in-frame clones and lacks some. V, J and clone size derive from that table, while D and trimming were established from the DNA sequence. The table includes approximately 49,000 clones, 68% detected once. The chain employs TRBV6-5 and TRBJ2-2; D gene uncertain. The sequencing sample was made of peripheral blood. The receptor was derived from a woman aged 70 to 79 with acute or convalescent COVID-19. The CDR3 DNA is TGTGCCAGCAGTTCCCAAGCGACCGGGGAGCTGTTTTTT. Translation gives CASSSQATGELFF.